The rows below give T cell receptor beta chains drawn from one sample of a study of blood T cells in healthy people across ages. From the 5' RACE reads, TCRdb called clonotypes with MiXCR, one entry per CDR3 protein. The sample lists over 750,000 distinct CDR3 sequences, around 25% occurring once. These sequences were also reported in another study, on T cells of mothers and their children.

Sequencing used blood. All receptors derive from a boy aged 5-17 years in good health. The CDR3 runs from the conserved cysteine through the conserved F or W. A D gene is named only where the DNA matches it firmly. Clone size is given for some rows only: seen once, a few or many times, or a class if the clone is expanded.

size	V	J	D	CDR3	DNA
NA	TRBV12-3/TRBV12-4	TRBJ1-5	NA	CASSQGQPQHF	TGTGCCAGCAGTCAAGGGCAGCCCCAGCATTTT
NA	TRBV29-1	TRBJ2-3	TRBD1	CSVEGQGEVDTQYF	TGCAGCGTTGAGGGACAGGGGGAGGTAGATACGCAGTATTTT
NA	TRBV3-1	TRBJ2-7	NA	CASSQGFIRHEQYF	TGTGCCAGCAGCCAAGGGTTTATCCGCCACGAGCAGTACTTC
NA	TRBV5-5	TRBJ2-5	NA	CASSLAFGQQETQYF	TGTGCCAGCAGCTTGGCTTTCGGACAGCAAGAGACCCAGTACTTC
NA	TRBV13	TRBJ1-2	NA	CASSTTASGYTF	TGTGCCAGCAGCACGACAGCGTCCGGCTACACCTTC
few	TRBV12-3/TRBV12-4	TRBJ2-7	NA	CASSFWGNYEQYF	TGTGCCAGCAGTTTCTGGGGAAACTACGAGCAGTACTTC
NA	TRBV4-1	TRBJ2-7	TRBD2	CASSQTSGLRSYEQYF	TGCGCCAGCAGCCAAACGTCGGGACTACGGAGCTACGAGCAGTACTTC
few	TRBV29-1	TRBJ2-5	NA	CSALSGEETQYF	TGCAGCGCCCTGTCAGGGGAAGAGACCCAGTACTTC
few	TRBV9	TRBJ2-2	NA	CASSLPEVGELFF	TGTGCCAGCAGCCTCCCGGAGGTCGGGGAGCTGTTTTTT
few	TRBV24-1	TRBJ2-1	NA	CATSDLPGTAYNEQFF	TGTGCCACCAGTGATTTACCGGGGACGGCCTACAATGAGCAGTTCTTC
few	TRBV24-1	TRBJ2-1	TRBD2	CATSEALAGGDEQFF	TGTGCCACCAGTGAAGCACTAGCGGGAGGGGATGAGCAGTTCTTC
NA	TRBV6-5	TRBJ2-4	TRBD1	CASSSGTETLAKNIQYF	TGTGCCAGCAGTTCTGGGACAGAAACTTTAGCCAAAAACATTCAGTACTTC
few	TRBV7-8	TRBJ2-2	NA	CASSTGTKNTGELFF	TGTGCCAGCAGTACCGGGACCAAAAACACCGGGGAGCTGTTTTTT
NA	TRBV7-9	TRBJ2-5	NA	CASSSEGRLVQYF	TGTGCCAGCAGCTCAGAGGGGCGACTAGTTCAGTACTTC
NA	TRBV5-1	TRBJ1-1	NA	CASKVDTEAFF	TGCGCCAGCAAGGTTGACACTGAAGCTTTCTTT
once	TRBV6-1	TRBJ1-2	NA	CASSESWTDGYTF	TGTGCCAGCAGTGAATCGTGGACTGATGGCTACACCTTC